These T cell receptor beta chains were read from a single sample in a study of T cell responses to AZD1222 COVID-19 vaccine. TCRdb's copy holds only in-frame clones and misses some; the assay was immunoSEQ multiplex PCR. The sample has just under 75,000 clones, about three quarters seen once. The sequencing here drew on peripheral blood, taken 28 days after the second AZD1222 dose. The receptors stem from an adult who received the AZD1222 COVID-19 vaccine. CDR3s include the opening cysteine and the closing phenylalanine or tryptophan. The D gene is left open where the match is weak. Only part of the rows carry a size: once, few, many, or a class if the clone is expanded.

V	length	D	J	size	DNA	CDR3
TRBV28	14	.	TRBJ2-7	.	TGTGCCAGCAGACCACAGGGACTGTCCTACGAGCAGTACTTC	CASRPQGLSYEQYF
TRBV6-5	14	.	TRBJ1-5	.	TGTGCCAGCTCGCCAGAACATAGCAATCAGCCCCAGCATTTT	CASSPEHSNQPQHF
TRBV10-2	12	.	TRBJ1-3	.	TGCGCCAGCAGTGAGTCGAGGGACACCATATATTTT	CASSESRDTIYF
TRBV5-4	14	.	TRBJ2-7	.	TGTGCCAGCAGCTCCCGGACTACCCCTCACGAGCAGTACTTC	CASSSRTTPHEQYF
TRBV6-5	15	.	TRBJ1-2	few	TGTGCCAGCAGTTCCATACAGCGTTTCCCCTCGGGCTACACCTTC	CASSSIQRFPSGYTF
TRBV28	14	.	TRBJ2-7	.	TGTGCCAGCAGTTTGGGACTTCTCTCCTACGAGCAGTACTTC	CASSLGLLSYEQYF
TRBV19	16	TRBD1	TRBJ1-2	few	TGTGCCAGACACCTCAATAATGACAGGGCGTGCTATGGCTACACCTTC	CARHLNNDRACYGYTF
TRBV27	15	.	TRBJ2-2	few	TGTGCCAGCAGTGCCCTCCTACAGGGTACCGGGGAGCTGTTTTTT	CASSALLQGTGELFF
TRBV28	15	.	TRBJ2-6	.	TGTGCCAGCAGTTTGAGGGGGGCTGGGGCCAACGTCCTGACTTTC	CASSLRGAGANVLTF
TRBV30	14	TRBD1	TRBJ1-4	.	TGTGCCTGGAGTGTACGACTCCCAGGGGGAAAACTGTTTTTT	CAWSVRLPGGKLFF
TRBV28	13	TRBD2	TRBJ2-7	.	TGTGCCAGCAGTCCGGGGGGATTCTACGAGCAGTACTTC	CASSPGGFYEQYF
TRBV28	18	TRBD2	TRBJ2-3	.	TGTGCCAGCAGTTTATGGACTAGCGGGAAGGGGATCACAGATACGCAGTATTTT	CASSLWTSGKGITDTQYF
TRBV13	13	.	TRBJ2-1	.	TGTGCCAGCAGCTCCGTAGGGCGGGGTACGCAGTTCTTC	CASSSVGRGTQFF
TRBV28	18	TRBD1	TRBJ1-4	few	TGTGCCAGCAGTTCCTTGGGTGACAGGGGATTGACAGGGGAAAAACTGTTTTTT	CASSSLGDRGLTGEKLFF
TRBV9	16	TRBD2	TRBJ2-3	.	TGTGCCAGCAGCTCCGGACTAGCGGGGACTGCGGATACGCAGTATTTT	CASSSGLAGTADTQYF
TRBV18	17	TRBD2	TRBJ2-2	.	TGTGCCAGCTCTCAAAATGGCCGCGCGGGAGACACCGGGGAGCTGTTTTTT	CASSQNGRAGDTGELFF
TRBV7-6	12	.	TRBJ1-1	.	TGTGCCAGCAGCCTCATGAACACTGAAGCTTTCTTT	CASSLMNTEAFF